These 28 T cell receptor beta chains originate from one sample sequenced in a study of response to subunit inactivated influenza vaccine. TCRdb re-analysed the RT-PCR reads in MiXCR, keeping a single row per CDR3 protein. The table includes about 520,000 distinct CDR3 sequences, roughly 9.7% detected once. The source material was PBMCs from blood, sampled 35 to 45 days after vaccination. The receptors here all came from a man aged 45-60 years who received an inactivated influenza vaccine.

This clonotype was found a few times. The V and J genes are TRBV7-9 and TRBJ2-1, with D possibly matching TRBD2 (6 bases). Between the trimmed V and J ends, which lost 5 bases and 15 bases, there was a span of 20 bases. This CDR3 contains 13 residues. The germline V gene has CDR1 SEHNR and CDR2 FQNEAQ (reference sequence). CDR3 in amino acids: CASSLGTFDLSFF. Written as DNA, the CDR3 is TGTGCCAGCAGCCTCGGGACTTTCGATCTGTCGTTCTTC.

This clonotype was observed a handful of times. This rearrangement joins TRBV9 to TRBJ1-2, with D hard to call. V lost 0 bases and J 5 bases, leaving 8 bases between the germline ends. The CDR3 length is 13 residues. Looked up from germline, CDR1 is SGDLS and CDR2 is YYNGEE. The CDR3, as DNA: TGTGCCAGCAGCGTAGCTGGGCTTTATGGCTACACCTTC. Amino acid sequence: CASSVAGLYGYTF.

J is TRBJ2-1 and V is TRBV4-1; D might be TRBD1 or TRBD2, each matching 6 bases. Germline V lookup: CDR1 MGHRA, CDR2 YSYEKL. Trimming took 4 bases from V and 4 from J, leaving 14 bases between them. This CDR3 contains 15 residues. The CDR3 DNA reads TGCGCCAGCAGCCTTAAAGGGGGGCTGTACAATGAGCAGTTCTTC. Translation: CASSLKGGLYNEQFF.

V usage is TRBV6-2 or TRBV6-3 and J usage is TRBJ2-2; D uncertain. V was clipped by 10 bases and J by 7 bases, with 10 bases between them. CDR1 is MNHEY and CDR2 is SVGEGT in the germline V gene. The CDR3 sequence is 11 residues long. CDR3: CATQRSGELFF. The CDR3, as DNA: TGTGCCACCCAGAGGAGCGGGGAGCTGTTTTTT.

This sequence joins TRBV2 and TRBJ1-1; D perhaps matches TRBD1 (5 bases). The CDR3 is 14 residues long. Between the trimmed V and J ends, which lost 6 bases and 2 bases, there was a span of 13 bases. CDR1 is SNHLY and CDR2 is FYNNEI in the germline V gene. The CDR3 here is CASRDKRGNTEAFF. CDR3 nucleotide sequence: TGTGCCAGCAGGGACAAAAGGGGCAACACTGAAGCTTTCTTT.

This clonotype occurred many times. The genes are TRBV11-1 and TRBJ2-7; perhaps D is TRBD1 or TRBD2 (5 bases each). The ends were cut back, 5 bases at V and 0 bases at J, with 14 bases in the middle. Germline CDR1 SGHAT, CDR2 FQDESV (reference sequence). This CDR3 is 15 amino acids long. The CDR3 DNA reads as TGTGCCAGCAGCCCGGGGACGGCAAGCTCCTACGAGCAGTACTTC. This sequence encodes CASSPGTASSYEQYF.

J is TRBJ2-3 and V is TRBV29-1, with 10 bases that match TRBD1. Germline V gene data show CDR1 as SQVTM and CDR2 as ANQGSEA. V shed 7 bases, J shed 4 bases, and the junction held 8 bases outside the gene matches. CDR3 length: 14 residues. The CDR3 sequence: CSAGQGVVADTQYF. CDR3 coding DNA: TGCAGCGCCGGACAGGGGGTTGTCGCAGATACGCAGTATTTT.

CDR3 loop: CSANPTSGETQYF. CDR3 sequence (DNA): TGCAGTGCTAACCCAACTAGTGGCGAGACCCAGTACTTC. The genes are TRBV20-1 and TRBJ2-5; D may be TRBD2 (5 bases). CDR1 is DFQATT, CDR2 SNEGSKA, per germline (reference sequence). CDR3 length: 13 residues. Trimming left V 4 bases short and J 5 bases short, with 14 bases between.

CDR3 protein: CASSLDPGHKGYEQYF. For the CDR3, the DNA is TGTGCCAGCAGCCTGGATCCGGGACACAAAGGGTACGAGCAGTACTTC. The rearrangement uses TRBV14 and TRBJ2-7, with D maybe TRBD1 (6 bases). The CDR3 is made up of 16 amino acids. Looked up from germline, CDR1 is SGHDN and CDR2 is FVKESK. V was pared by 4 bases and J by 4 bases, with 20 bases between.

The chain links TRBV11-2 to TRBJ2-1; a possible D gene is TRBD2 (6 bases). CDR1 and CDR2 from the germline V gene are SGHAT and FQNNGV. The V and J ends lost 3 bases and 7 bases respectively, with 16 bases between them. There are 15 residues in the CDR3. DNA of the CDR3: TGTGCCAGCAGCTTTAGGGCTAGCGATCAGAATGAGCAGTTCTTC. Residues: CASSFRASDQNEQFF.

The CDR3 DNA sequence: TGTGCCAGCAGTTTGTCGTACGAGGCTGAGCAGTTCTTC. Protein: CASSLSYEAEQFF. This rearrangement joins TRBV6-2 or TRBV6-3 to TRBJ2-1; the D is unclear. The CDR3 has 13 residues. Trimming removed 4 bases from V and 9 bases from J, with 13 bases in between. Germline V lookup: CDR1 MNHEY, CDR2 SVGEGT.

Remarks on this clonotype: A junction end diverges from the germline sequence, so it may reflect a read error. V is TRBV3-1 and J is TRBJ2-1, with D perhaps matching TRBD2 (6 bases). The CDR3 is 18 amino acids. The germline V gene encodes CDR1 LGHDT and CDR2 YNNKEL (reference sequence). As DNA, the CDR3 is TGTGCCAGCAGCCAAGATCGCTGGGGGGAACGCTCCCACAATGAGCAGTTCTTC. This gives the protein CASSQDRWGERSHNEQFF.

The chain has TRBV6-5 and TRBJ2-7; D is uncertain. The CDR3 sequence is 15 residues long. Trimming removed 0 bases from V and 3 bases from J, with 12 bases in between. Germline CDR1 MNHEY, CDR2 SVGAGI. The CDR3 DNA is TGTGCCAGCAGTTACTCTGGCGGTAGCCTCTACGAGCAGTACTTC. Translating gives CASSYSGGSLYEQYF.

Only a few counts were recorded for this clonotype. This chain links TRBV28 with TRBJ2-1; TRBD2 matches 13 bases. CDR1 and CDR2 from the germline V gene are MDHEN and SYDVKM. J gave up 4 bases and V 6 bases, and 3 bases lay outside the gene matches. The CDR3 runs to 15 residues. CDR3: CASRLAGGLYNEQFF. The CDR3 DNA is TGTGCCAGCAGACTAGCGGGGGGGCTATACAATGAGCAGTTCTTC. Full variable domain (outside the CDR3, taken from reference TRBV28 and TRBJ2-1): DVKVTQSSRYLVKRTGEKVFLECVQDMDHENMFWYRQDPGLGLRLIYFSYDVKMKEKGDIPEGYSVSREKKERFSLILESASTNQTSMYLCASRLAGGLYNEQFFGPGTRLTVL.

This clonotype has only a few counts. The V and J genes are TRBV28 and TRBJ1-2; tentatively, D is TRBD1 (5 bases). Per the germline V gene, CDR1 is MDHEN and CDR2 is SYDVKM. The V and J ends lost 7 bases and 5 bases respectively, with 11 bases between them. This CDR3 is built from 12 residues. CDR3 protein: CASTLGDYGYTF. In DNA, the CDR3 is TGTGCCAGCACCTTAGGGGATTATGGCTACACCTTC.

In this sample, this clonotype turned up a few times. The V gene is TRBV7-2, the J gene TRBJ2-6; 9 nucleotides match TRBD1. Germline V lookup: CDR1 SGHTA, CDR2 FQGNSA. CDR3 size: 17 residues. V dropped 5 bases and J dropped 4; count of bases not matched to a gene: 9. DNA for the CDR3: TGTGCCAGCAGCGCGTCACAGGGGGCTAGGGGGGCCAACGTCCTGACTTTC. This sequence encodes CASSASQGARGANVLTF.

The CDR3 protein is CASSKQGVTDTQYF. CDR3 bases: TGTGCCAGCAGCAAACAGGGGGTGACAGATACGCAGTATTTT. The rearrangement uses TRBV7-2 and TRBJ2-3; TRBD1 matches 8 bases. In germline, CDR1 is SGHTA, CDR2 FQGNSA. Trimming cost V 5 bases and J 3 bases; bases outside gene matches: 4. CDR3 size: 14 residues. Combining the CDR3 with reference TRBV7-2 and TRBJ2-3 gives the whole variable domain GAGVSQSPSNKVTEKGKDVELRCDPISGHTALYWYRQSLGQGLEFLIYFQGNSAPDKSGLPSDRFSAERTGGSVSTLTIQRTQQEDSAVYLCASSKQGVTDTQYFGPGTRLTVL.

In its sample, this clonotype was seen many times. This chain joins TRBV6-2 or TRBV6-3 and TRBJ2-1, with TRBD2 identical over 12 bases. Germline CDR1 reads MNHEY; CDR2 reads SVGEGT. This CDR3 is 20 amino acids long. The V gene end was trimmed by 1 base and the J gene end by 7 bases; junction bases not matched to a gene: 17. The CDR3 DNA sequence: TGTGCCAGCAGTTACTATTCCCCCGGACTAGCGGGAAGAACAGGGAATGAGCAGTTCTTC. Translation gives CASSYYSPGLAGRTGNEQFF.

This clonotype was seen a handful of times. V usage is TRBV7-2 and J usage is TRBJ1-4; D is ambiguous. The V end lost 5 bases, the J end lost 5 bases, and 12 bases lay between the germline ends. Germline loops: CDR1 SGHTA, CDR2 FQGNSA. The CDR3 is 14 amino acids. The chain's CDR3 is CASSHPNGNEKLFF. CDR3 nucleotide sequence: TGTGCCAGCAGCCATCCTAATGGAAATGAAAAACTGTTTTTT.

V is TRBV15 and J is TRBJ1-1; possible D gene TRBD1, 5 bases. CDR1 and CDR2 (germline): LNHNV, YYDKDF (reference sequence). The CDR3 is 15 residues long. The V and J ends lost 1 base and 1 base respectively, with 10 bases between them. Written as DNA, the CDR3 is TGTGCCACCAGCAGAGGTCCAGGGCAGAACACTGAAGCTTTCTTT. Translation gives CATSRGPGQNTEAFF.

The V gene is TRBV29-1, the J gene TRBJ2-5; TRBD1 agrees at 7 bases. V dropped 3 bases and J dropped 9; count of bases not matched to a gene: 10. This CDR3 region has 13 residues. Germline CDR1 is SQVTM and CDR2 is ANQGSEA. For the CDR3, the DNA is TGCAGCGTTGATCCTAGGAGCCAGGGGGCCCAGTACTTC. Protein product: CSVDPRSQGAQYF.

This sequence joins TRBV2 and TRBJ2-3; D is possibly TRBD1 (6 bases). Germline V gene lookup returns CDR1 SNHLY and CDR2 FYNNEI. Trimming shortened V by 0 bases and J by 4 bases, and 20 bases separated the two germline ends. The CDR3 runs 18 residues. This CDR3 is CASSEALWTAKGPDTQYF. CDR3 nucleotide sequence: TGTGCCAGCAGTGAAGCGCTTTGGACAGCCAAAGGGCCAGATACGCAGTATTTT. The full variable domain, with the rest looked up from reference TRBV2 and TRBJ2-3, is EPEVTQTPSHQVTQMGQEVILRCVPISNHLYFYWYRQILGQKVEFLVSFYNNEISEKSEIFDDQFSVERPDGSNFTLKIRSTKLEDSAMYFCASSEALWTAKGPDTQYFGPGTRLTVL.

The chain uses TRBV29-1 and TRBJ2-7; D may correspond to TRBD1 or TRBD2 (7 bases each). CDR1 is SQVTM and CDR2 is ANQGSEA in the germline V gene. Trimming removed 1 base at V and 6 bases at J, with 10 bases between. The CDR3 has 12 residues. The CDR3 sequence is CSVEAGGAEQYF. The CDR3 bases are TGCAGCGTTGAAGCAGGGGGGGCCGAGCAGTACTTC.

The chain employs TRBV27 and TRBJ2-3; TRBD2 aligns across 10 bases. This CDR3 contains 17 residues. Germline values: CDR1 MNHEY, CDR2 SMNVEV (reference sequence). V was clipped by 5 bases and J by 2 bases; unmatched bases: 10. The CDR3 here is CASSLLAGAKYTDTQYF. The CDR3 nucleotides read TGTGCCAGCAGTCTCCTAGCGGGGGCCAAATACACAGATACGCAGTATTTT.

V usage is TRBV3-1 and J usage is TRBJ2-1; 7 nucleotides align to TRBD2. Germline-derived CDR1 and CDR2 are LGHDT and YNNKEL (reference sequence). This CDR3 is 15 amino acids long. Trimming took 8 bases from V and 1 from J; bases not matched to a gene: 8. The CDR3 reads CASLLSGASYNEQFF. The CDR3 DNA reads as TGTGCCAGCCTATTGAGCGGGGCTTCCTACAATGAGCAGTTCTTC.

CDR3 sequence (DNA): TGTGCCAGTAATCGAGGGACCGGGGAGCTGTTTTTT. This translates into CASNRGTGELFF. The chain recombines TRBV2 with TRBJ2-2, with a weak D call TRBD2 (5 bases). CDR3 size: 12 residues. Germline V gene lookup returns CDR1 SNHLY and CDR2 FYNNEI. V was shortened by 9 bases and J by 5 bases, with 10 bases between the two germline ends.

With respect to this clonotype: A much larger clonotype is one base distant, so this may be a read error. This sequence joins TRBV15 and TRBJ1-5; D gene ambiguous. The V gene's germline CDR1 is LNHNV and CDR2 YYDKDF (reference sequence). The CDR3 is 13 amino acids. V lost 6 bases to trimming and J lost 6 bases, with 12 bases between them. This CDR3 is CATRAAISQPQHF. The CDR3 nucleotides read TGTGCCACCAGGGCGGCGATTAGTCAGCCCCAGCATTTT.

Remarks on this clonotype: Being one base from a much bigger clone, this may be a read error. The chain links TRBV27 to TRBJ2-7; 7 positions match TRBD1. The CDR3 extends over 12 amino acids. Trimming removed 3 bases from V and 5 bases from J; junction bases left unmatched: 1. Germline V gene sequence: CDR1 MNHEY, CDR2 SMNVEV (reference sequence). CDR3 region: CASSFTGDEQYF. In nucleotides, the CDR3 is TGTGCCAGCAGTTTCACAGGGGACGAGCAGTACTTC.